This TCR beta chain was profiled in a study of blood T cell repertoires in COVID-19. TCRdb's copy holds only in-frame clones and misses some; the assay was immunoSEQ multiplex PCR. Of a few hundred thousand clones in the sample, about 85% were seen once. The CDR3 loop spans 15 amino acids. The germline V gene encodes CDR1 LNHNV and CDR2 YYDKDF (reference sequence). V was clipped by 4 bases and J by 4 bases, with 17 bases between them. This chain uses TRBV15 with TRBJ2-7, with D maybe TRBD1 (6 bases). The TCR comes from a woman aged 45 to 65 who had recovered from COVID-19. The sequencing sample was made of PBMCs or T cells enriched from blood (not recorded which). CDR3 amino acids: CATSNFRDIFYEQYF. In nucleotides, the CDR3 is TGTGCCACCAGCAACTTCCGGGACATTTTTTACGAGCAGTACTTC.